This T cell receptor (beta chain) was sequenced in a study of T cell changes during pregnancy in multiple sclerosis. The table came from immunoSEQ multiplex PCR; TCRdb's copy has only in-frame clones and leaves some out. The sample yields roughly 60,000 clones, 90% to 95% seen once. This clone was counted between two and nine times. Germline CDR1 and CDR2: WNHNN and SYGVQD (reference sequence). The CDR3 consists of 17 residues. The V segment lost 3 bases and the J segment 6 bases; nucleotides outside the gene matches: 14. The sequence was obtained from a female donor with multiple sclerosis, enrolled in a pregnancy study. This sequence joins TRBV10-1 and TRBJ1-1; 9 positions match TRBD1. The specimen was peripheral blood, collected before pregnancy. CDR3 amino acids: CASSEPGTGILKAEAFF. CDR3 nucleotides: TGCGCCAGCAGTGAACCCGGGACAGGGATCCTGAAGGCTGAAGCTTTCTTT.